One sample yielded the 10 T cell receptor beta chains listed below, sequenced in a study of blood T cell repertoires in COVID-19. Profiling relied on immunoSEQ multiplex PCR, and the TCRdb table lists in-frame clones only, not all of them. The sample consists of approximately 99,000 clones, 79% of them appearing once. Sequenced sample: peripheral blood. These TCRs come from a woman over 75 with active or convalescent COVID-19.

The gene calls are TRBV7-9 and TRBJ2-3; 7 nucleotides match TRBD1. The CDR3 extends over 14 amino acids. Looked up from germline, CDR1 is SEHNR and CDR2 is FQNEAQ (reference sequence). The trim removed 4 bases at V and 7 bases at J, leaving 8 bases unmatched. CDR3: CASSSGTEPYTQYF. The CDR3 DNA reads as TGTGCCAGCAGCTCAGGGACAGAGCCTTATACGCAGTATTTT.

This clone appeared a few times. The rearrangement joins TRBV19 to TRBJ2-7, with D possibly being TRBD2 (6 bases). Per germline, CDR1 LNHDA and CDR2 SQIVND (reference sequence). The CDR3 spans 12 residues. The ends were cut back, 5 bases at V and 4 bases at J, with 9 bases in the middle. The CDR3 DNA reads as TGTGCCAGTAGTTCTAGCGTATACGAGCAGTACTTC. Protein sequence: CASSSSVYEQYF.

V is TRBV19 and J is TRBJ2-7; 9 positions match TRBD1. The junction had 13 bases not matched to a gene; V was cut back by 4 bases and J by 9 bases. The CDR3 is made up of 15 amino acids. Per germline, CDR1 LNHDA and CDR2 SQIVND (reference sequence). The CDR3 nucleotides are TGTGCCAGTAGTACCACCCGGACAGGGGTAGGTAGGCAGTACTTC. Translated: CASSTTRTGVGRQYF.

The rearrangement links TRBV7-9 to TRBJ2-1; D not certain. The germline V and J ends were trimmed by 0 bases and 0 bases, with 12 bases remaining between them. This CDR3 has 17 residues. Germline-derived CDR1 and CDR2 are SEHNR and FQNEAQ (reference sequence). The CDR3, as DNA: TGTGCCAGCAGCTTAGCTGGGCGCTCGCGCTCCTACAATGAGCAGTTCTTC. Residues: CASSLAGRSRSYNEQFF.

This sequence joins TRBV7-2 and TRBJ2-3, with D possibly TRBD2 on 6 matching bases. The CDR3 is made up of 16 amino acids. CDR1 is SGHTA and CDR2 is FQGNSA in the germline V gene. The V end was cut by 1 base, the J end by 2 bases, with 13 bases between. The CDR3 region has the DNA TGTGCCAGCAGCTTAGGTGGCGGAGGGTTCACAGATACGCAGTATTTT. It yields the protein CASSLGGGGFTDTQYF.

The rearrangement joins TRBV2 to TRBJ2-3, with 11 bases that match TRBD1. Germline V gene data show CDR1 as SNHLY and CDR2 as FYNNEI. Trimming took 7 bases from V and 9 from J; bases not matched to a gene: 9. CDR3 length: 14 residues. CDR3: CASKGTGGLRTQYF. The CDR3 bases are TGTGCCAGCAAGGGGACAGGGGGACTCCGGACGCAGTATTTT.

The chain couples TRBV2 to TRBJ2-1; TRBD2 is a possible D gene (6 bases). CDR3 length: 14 residues. Germline V lookup: CDR1 SNHLY, CDR2 FYNNEI. V lost 8 bases to trimming and J lost 9 bases, with 20 bases between them. CDR3 nucleotide sequence: TGTGCCAGCGAGTCGACTAGGGGCAGGACTGAGCAGTTCTTC. Translation gives CASESTRGRTEQFF.

The chain joins TRBV4-2 to TRBJ2-7; TRBD1 matches 11 bases. The CDR3 extends over 16 amino acids. V lost 3 bases to trimming and J lost 2 bases; unmatched junction nucleotides: 6. Germline V gene sequence: CDR1 LGHNA, CDR2 YNFKEQ. The CDR3: CASSQSQGQGAYEQYF. CDR3 nucleotide sequence: TGTGCCAGCAGCCAGTCCCAGGGACAGGGGGCCTACGAGCAGTACTTC.

The chain employs TRBV25-1 and TRBJ2-6; D not resolved. The CDR3 totals 17 residues. V was shortened by 4 bases and J by 0 bases, with 13 bases between the two germline ends. Germline V gene data show CDR1 as MGHDK and CDR2 as SYGVNS. CDR3 sequence (DNA): TGTGCCAGCAGTGTTTTGGGTCACAGCTCTGGGGCCAACGTCCTGACTTTC. It yields the protein CASSVLGHSSGANVLTF.

The chain uses TRBV27 and TRBJ1-6; D unresolved. The germline gives CDR1 MNHEY, CDR2 SMNVEV (reference sequence). CDR3 length: 15 amino acids. Trimming shortened V by 4 bases and J by 7 bases, and 14 bases separated the two germline ends. The chain's CDR3 is CASSYSEDLNSPLHF. Written as DNA, the CDR3 is TGTGCCAGCAGTTATTCAGAGGATCTGAATTCACCCCTCCACTTT.